Below are 10 T cell receptor beta chains sequenced from a single sample in a study of cytomegalovirus exposure and HLA in healthy donors. A multiplex PCR was run with 60 Vbeta primers and 13 Jbeta primers. Generated by immunoSEQ multiplex PCR, the TCRdb table keeps only in-frame clones and is missing some. The repertoire holds 180,000 or so clones, with around four fifths as singletons. Sequencing was performed on PBMCs. These receptors were taken from a female donor in good health and CMV-seronegative.

V gene TRBV27 combines with J gene TRBJ2-7; 14 nucleotides agree with TRBD2. Germline CDR1 MNHEY, CDR2 SMNVEV (reference sequence). CDR3 length: 15 amino acids. The V gene end was trimmed by 7 bases and the J gene end by 4 bases; junction bases not matched to a gene: 6. In DNA, the CDR3 is TGTGCCAGCATTCCCGGACTAGCGGGAGGTTACGAGCAGTACTTC. It yields the protein CASIPGLAGGYEQYF.

The V gene is TRBV12-5, the J gene TRBJ2-7; 8 bases match TRBD2. This CDR3 region has 20 residues. Germline CDR1 and CDR2: LGHNT and FRNRAP. Trimming removed 5 bases from V and 0 bases from J; junction bases left unmatched: 21. CDR3 nucleotides: TGTGCTAGTGGTCCTCGGGGGGGGCGGGAGTTACCCCTCAGCTCCTACGAGCAGTACTTC. This translates into CASGPRGGRELPLSSYEQYF.

The rearrangement joins TRBV15 to TRBJ2-1; 8 bases fit TRBD2. Germline CDR1 reads LNHNV; CDR2 reads YYDKDF (reference sequence). This CDR3 spans 15 amino acids. J lost 8 bases, V lost 4 bases, and 10 bases had no gene match. This CDR3 reads CATSTKGLALDEQFF. DNA for the CDR3: TGTGCCACCAGCACAAAAGGACTAGCCCTCGATGAGCAGTTCTTC.

This clone has a handful of counts. J is TRBJ1-5 and V is TRBV19, with a weak D call TRBD1 (6 bases). This CDR3 is built from 15 residues. In germline, CDR1 is LNHDA, CDR2 SQIVND (reference sequence). Between the trimmed V and J ends, which lost 5 bases and 7 bases, there was a span of 18 bases. The CDR3 here is CASSWGGGLNQPQHF. CDR3 nucleotides: TGTGCCAGTAGTTGGGGAGGGGGTTTAAACCAGCCCCAGCATTTT. Full variable domain (outside the CDR3, taken from reference TRBV19 and TRBJ1-5): DGGITQSPKYLFRKEGQNVTLSCEQNLNHDAMYWYRQDPGQGLRLIYYSQIVNDFQKGDIAEGYSVSREKKESFPLTVTSAQKNPTAFYLCASSWGGGLNQPQHFGDGTRLSIL.

The rearrangement links TRBV2 to TRBJ1-1; 10 nucleotides align to TRBD1. The germline CDR1 and CDR2 sequences are SNHLY and FYNNEI. The CDR3 consists of 14 residues. Losses at the gene ends were 7 bases for V and 7 bases for J; bases not matched to a gene: 9. CDR3: CASTRQGALGEAFF. CDR3 DNA: TGTGCCAGCACTAGACAGGGGGCGTTAGGTGAAGCTTTCTTT.

The rearrangement uses TRBV18 and TRBJ1-4, with D unresolved. Trimming stripped 4 bases from V and 4 bases from J, with 16 bases between. The CDR3 is made up of 16 amino acids. Germline values: CDR1 KGHSH, CDR2 LQKENI. CDR3 in DNA: TGTGCCAGCTCACGAAATCCGGTAGAGGGTAATGAAAAACTGTTTTTT. Translating gives CASSRNPVEGNEKLFF. The full variable domain, with the rest looked up from reference TRBV18 and TRBJ1-4, is NAGVMQNPRHLVRRRGQEARLRCSPMKGHSHVYWYRQLPEEGLKFMVYLQKENIIDESGMPKERFSAEFPKEGPSILRIQQVVRGDSAAYFCASSRNPVEGNEKLFFGSGTQLSVL.

V usage is TRBV28 and J usage is TRBJ2-7; the D gene is possibly TRBD1 (6 bases). The V end was cut by 8 bases, the J end by 2 bases, with 10 bases between. This CDR3 region has 12 residues. Germline CDR1 and CDR2: MDHEN and SYDVKM. CDR3 protein: CASRTEPYEQYF. In nucleotides, the CDR3 is TGTGCCAGCCGGACAGAACCCTACGAGCAGTACTTC.

The chain has TRBV30 and TRBJ2-6; 12 nucleotides line up with TRBD2. The CDR3 loop spans 19 amino acids. V lost 0 bases and J lost 0; bases outside the gene matches: 6. Germline lookup yields CDR1 GTSNPN and CDR2 SVGIG (reference sequence). In DNA form, the CDR3 reads TGTGCCTGGAGTGTACTCCGGACTAGCGGGAACTCTGGGGCCAACGTCCTGACTTTC. Translated: CAWSVLRTSGNSGANVLTF.

The chain uses TRBV2 and TRBJ2-3; no clear D gene. Germline CDR1 SNHLY, CDR2 FYNNEI. V shed 11 bases and J shed 4 bases, with 13 bases lying between them. The CDR3 consists of 12 residues. The CDR3 bases are TGTGCCCACACATCTCGTGCAGATACGCAGTATTTT. The encoded protein is CAHTSRADTQYF.

This chain joins TRBV28 and TRBJ1-2, with D perhaps TRBD1 (6 bases). This CDR3 spans 15 amino acids. The V and J ends lost 3 bases and 8 bases respectively, with 19 bases between them. In germline, CDR1 is MDHEN, CDR2 SYDVKM. For the CDR3, the DNA is TGTGCCAGCAGTTTGGAGTACTTGGGGGCGCGCGGCTACACCTTC. Translating gives CASSLEYLGARGYTF.